These 32 T cell receptor beta chains were sequenced from one sample in a study of blood T cell repertoires in COVID-19. Some clones are missing from TCRdb's copy, which holds only in-frame ones; the method was immunoSEQ multiplex PCR. The sample holds 200,000 to 250,000 clones, approximately 80% seen once. Material: PBMCs or T cells enriched from blood (not recorded which). The receptor source for this set is a woman in her fifties or sixties who had recovered from COVID-19.

This sequence joins TRBV9 and TRBJ2-1; a possible D gene is TRBD2 (7 bases). Germline-derived CDR1 and CDR2 are SGDLS and YYNGEE. The CDR3 runs to 16 residues. With 4 bases removed from V and 0 bases from J, the gap between germline ends came to 14 bases. In DNA form, the CDR3 reads TGTGCCAGCAGCCCCCCCGGGGGGCGCTCCTACAATGAGCAGTTCTTC. This sequence encodes CASSPPGGRSYNEQFF.

The CDR3 spells CASSPGLGWGYTF. The DNA for the CDR3 is TGTGCCAGCTCACCGGGGCTCGGGTGGGGCTACACCTTC. This chain uses TRBV18 with TRBJ1-2, with D maybe TRBD1 (5 bases). CDR3 length: 13 residues. Germline CDR1 KGHSH, CDR2 LQKENI. V was shortened by 3 bases and J by 8 bases, with 13 bases between the two germline ends.

The chain employs TRBV7-3 and TRBJ1-5; D not certain. This CDR3 is 12 amino acids long. The germline V gene has CDR1 SGHTA and CDR2 FQGTGA. Trimming took off 2 bases at V and 11 bases at J, with 10 bases between the two ends. DNA of the CDR3: TGTGCCAGCAGCTTATCCGGTCCGGCCCAGCATTTT. Its protein is CASSLSGPAQHF.

This clone has just one count. This chain uses TRBV7-9 with TRBJ2-6; the D is unclear. V shed 3 bases and J shed 0 bases, with 6 bases lying between them. The CDR3 totals 15 residues. Germline V gives CDR1 SEHNR, CDR2 FQNEAQ (reference sequence). CDR3 loop: CASSFTASGANVLTF. The CDR3 DNA reads TGTGCCAGCAGCTTCACTGCCTCTGGGGCCAACGTCCTGACTTTC.

CDR3 sequence (DNA): TGTGCCAGCAGCAAAGATTCGGCTAGCGGGAGGACGGACTACAATGAGCAGTTCTTC. Encoded protein: CASSKDSASGRTDYNEQFF. The chain has TRBV21-1 and TRBJ2-1; the table's D call, TRBD2, has no DNA check behind it. TRBV21-1 is an annotated pseudogene. CDR3 size: 19 residues.

This rearrangement joins TRBV3-1 (or the pseudogene TRBV3-2) to TRBJ2-3, with 7 bases lining up with TRBD2. CDR1 is LGHDT and CDR2 is YNNKEL in the germline V gene (reference sequence). The ends lost 2 bases at V and 3 bases at J; junction bases unmatched: 5. This CDR3 contains 15 residues. The CDR3 loop reads CASSQRAGVTDTQYF. CDR3 coding DNA: TGTGCCAGCAGCCAACGCGCGGGAGTAACAGATACGCAGTATTTT.

The rearrangement uses TRBV12-3 or TRBV12-4 and TRBJ2-3, with D tentatively TRBD2 (6 bases). This CDR3 is 13 amino acids long. V gave up 8 bases and J gave up 5 bases, with 14 bases separating them. The CDR3 coding sequence is TGTGCCAGCCTCACGGGAGTCCGAGATACGCAGTATTTT. This gives the protein CASLTGVRDTQYF.

As concerns this clone: Other DNA sequences in this specimen translate into the identical CDR3. The CDR3 DNA reads TGTGCCAGCAGCTTAGACAGAAACACTGAAGCTTTCTTT. Translated, it gives CASSLDRNTEAFF. The V and J genes are TRBV7-3 and TRBJ1-1, with TRBD1 as a possible D gene (5 bases). V was trimmed by 2 bases and J by 2 bases, leaving 6 bases between them. CDR3 length: 13 residues. Germline loops: CDR1 SGHTA, CDR2 FQGTGA.

This clone has at least ten counts. This chain uses TRBV5-4 with TRBJ1-2; TRBD1 agrees at 7 bases. CDR3 length: 15 residues. V lost 4 bases, J lost 7 bases, and 13 bases stayed unmatched. Germline V gene sequence: CDR1 SGHNT, CDR2 YYREEE (reference sequence). Written as DNA, the CDR3 is TGTGCCAGCAGCCCACCGGGACAGAATTTCGGTGGCTACACCTTC. Translating gives CASSPPGQNFGGYTF.

This clone has more than one count but fewer than ten. The chain recombines TRBV11-2 with TRBJ2-4, with 9 bases fitting TRBD1. Germline loops: CDR1 SGHAT, CDR2 FQNNGV. V shed 5 bases and J 9 bases; nucleotides not matched to a gene: 17. There are 17 residues in the CDR3. The CDR3 reads CASSKYLRDREFSIQYF. CDR3 DNA: TGTGCCAGCAGCAAATACCTCCGGGACAGGGAATTTAGCATTCAGTACTTC.

The V and J genes are TRBV6-5 and TRBJ1-2; possibly TRBD1 for D (5 bases). Germline CDR1 reads MNHEY; CDR2 reads SVGAGI. The CDR3 runs to 14 residues. The germline V and J ends were trimmed by 0 bases and 3 bases, with 8 bases remaining between them. For the CDR3, the DNA is TGTGCCAGCAGTTACTCGGCAGGGTACTATGGCTACACCTTC. Encoded protein: CASSYSAGYYGYTF.

The V gene is TRBV6-5, the J gene TRBJ2-7, with 12 bases lining up with TRBD1. CDR3 length: 15 amino acids. The ends lost 5 bases at V and 8 bases at J; junction bases unmatched: 10. CDR1 and CDR2 from the germline V gene are MNHEY and SVGAGI. CDR3 sequence: CASSPGQGAGLKQYF. CDR3 coding DNA: TGTGCCAGCAGTCCGGGACAGGGGGCGGGCTTAAAGCAGTACTTC.

The chain uses TRBV7-9 and TRBJ2-7, with D unclear. Germline V gives CDR1 SEHNR, CDR2 FQNEAQ (reference sequence). This CDR3 has 12 residues. The V end was cut by 3 bases, the J end by 4 bases, with 7 bases between. CDR3 bases: TGTGCCAGCAGCTTTTCAGGTTACGAGCAGTACTTC. Amino acid sequence: CASSFSGYEQYF.

CDR3 in amino acids: CASSIDEGNQPQHF. The CDR3 nucleotides are TGTGCCAGTAGTATAGATGAGGGCAATCAGCCCCAGCATTTT. The V and J genes are TRBV19 and TRBJ1-5, with D unresolved. Germline V lookup: CDR1 LNHDA, CDR2 SQIVND (reference sequence). The CDR3 contains 14 residues. V lost 0 bases and J lost 2, with 5 bases in between.

The rearrangement joins TRBV7-9 to TRBJ2-3, with TRBD2 as a possible D gene (6 bases). CDR3 size: 16 residues. With 5 bases removed from V and 3 bases from J, the gap between germline ends came to 18 bases. Germline CDR1 SEHNR, CDR2 FQNEAQ (reference sequence). CDR3 loop: CASSRDLGGVTDTQYF. The CDR3 nucleotides read TGTGCCAGCAGCCGTGATCTCGGGGGTGTTACAGATACGCAGTATTTT.

The chain joins TRBV7-2 to TRBJ2-3; 9 bases align to TRBD1. Trimming at V came to 3 bases and at J to 1 base, leaving 2 bases not matched to a gene. The CDR3 has 15 amino acids. Germline V gene lookup returns CDR1 SGHTA and CDR2 FQGNSA. CDR3 DNA: TGTGCCAGCAGCTTGTGGACAGGGGGCACAGATACGCAGTATTTT. Encoded protein: CASSLWTGGTDTQYF. Based on the CDR3 plus reference TRBV7-2 and TRBJ2-3, the full variable domain is GAGVSQSPSNKVTEKGKDVELRCDPISGHTALYWYRQSLGQGLEFLIYFQGNSAPDKSGLPSDRFSAERTGGSVSTLTIQRTQQEDSAVYLCASSLWTGGTDTQYFGPGTRLTVL.

This clone was detected only a few times. The rearrangement links TRBV18 to TRBJ1-2; D unclear. The CDR3 length is 15 residues. Between the trimmed V and J ends, which lost 0 bases and 4 bases, there was a span of 12 bases. From germline, CDR1 is KGHSH and CDR2 LQKENI. CDR3 coding DNA: TGTGCCAGCTCACCACCTGGTCGTACATTCTATGGCTACACCTTC. It is translated as CASSPPGRTFYGYTF.

The chain carries TRBV6-5 and TRBJ1-2; D might be TRBD1 (5 bases). Trimming took 7 bases from V and 6 from J, leaving 15 bases between them. Looked up from germline, CDR1 is MNHEY and CDR2 is SVGAGI. The CDR3 has 13 residues. The DNA for the CDR3 is TGTGCCAGCAAGGTAGAGGGGAGGAATGGCTACACCTTC. This translates into CASKVEGRNGYTF.

This chain joins TRBV27 and TRBJ2-3; a possible D gene is TRBD1 (6 bases). V was shortened by 3 bases and J by 2 bases, with 9 bases between the two germline ends. CDR3 length: 14 amino acids. The germline V gene has CDR1 MNHEY and CDR2 SMNVEV (reference sequence). CDR3: CASSFQGSTDTQYF. The DNA for the CDR3 is TGTGCCAGCAGTTTCCAGGGGTCCACAGATACGCAGTATTTT.

The chain joins TRBV25-1 to TRBJ2-7; TRBD1 aligns across 8 bases. The germline gives CDR1 MGHDK, CDR2 SYGVNS. This CDR3 comprises 14 residues. The ends lost 1 base at V and 4 bases at J; junction bases unmatched: 3. The CDR3 here is CASSESGGKYEQYF. The CDR3, as DNA: TGTGCCAGCAGTGAATCAGGGGGCAAATACGAGCAGTACTTC.

The chain is built from TRBV27 and TRBJ2-5, with TRBD2 matching 7 bases. The germline gives CDR1 MNHEY, CDR2 SMNVEV (reference sequence). V was clipped by 5 bases and J by 1 base; unmatched bases: 13. The CDR3 length is 17 residues. CDR3 protein: CASSTLMQTGGQETQYF. The CDR3 DNA follows: TGTGCCAGCAGTACCCTGATGCAAACGGGGGGCCAAGAGACCCAGTACTTC.

The CDR3 protein is CATSRGVGGLNTEAFF. For the CDR3, the DNA is TGTGCCACCAGCAGAGGAGTGGGGGGACTCAACACTGAAGCTTTCTTT. J is TRBJ1-1 and V is TRBV15; tentative D call: TRBD1 (5 bases). CDR3 length: 16 residues. CDR1 is LNHNV, CDR2 YYDKDF, per germline (reference sequence). Deletions cut 1 base from V and 2 bases from J, with 14 bases between.

This clone was counted between two and nine times. The chain carries TRBV12-3 or TRBV12-4 and TRBJ1-4; weak D call: TRBD1 (6 bases). Trimming removed 3 bases at V and 8 bases at J, with 10 bases between. The CDR3 is 13 residues long. CDR3 amino acids: CASSFRGEEKLFF. CDR3 DNA: TGTGCCAGCAGTTTCAGGGGAGAGGAAAAACTGTTTTTT.

The chain employs TRBV6-5 and TRBJ1-5; 8 bases map to TRBD1. Germline V gene lookup returns CDR1 MNHEY and CDR2 SVGAGI. The CDR3 runs 15 residues. J was trimmed by 7 bases and V by 5 bases; bases with no gene match: 10. The CDR3 DNA is TGTGCCAGCAGTAGGGGTGGACAGGGTCCCCAGCCCCAGCATTTT. Its protein is CASSRGGQGPQPQHF.

The chain combines TRBV27 with TRBJ1-5, with TRBD1 as a possible D gene (6 bases). Trimming removed 1 base at V and 4 bases at J, with 8 bases between. Germline V gene sequence: CDR1 MNHEY, CDR2 SMNVEV (reference sequence). The CDR3 length is 14 residues. The CDR3 region is CASSLYRENQPQHF. The CDR3 DNA is TGTGCCAGCAGTTTATACAGGGAAAATCAGCCCCAGCATTTT.

The rearrangement uses TRBV5-1 and TRBJ2-3, with 9 bases identical to TRBD1. There are 18 residues in the CDR3. CDR1 SGHRS and CDR2 YFSETQ come from the germline V gene. V was clipped by 3 bases and J by 1 base; unmatched bases: 12. Here the CDR3 reads CASSSKPGQGGGTDTQYF. In DNA form, the CDR3 reads TGCGCCAGCAGCTCGAAACCGGGACAGGGAGGAGGCACAGATACGCAGTATTTT.

With regard to this clone: At one boundary the junction diverges from the germline segment, which might be a read error. J is TRBJ1-1 and V is TRBV28; 7 nucleotides agree with TRBD1. This CDR3 region has 14 residues. From germline, CDR1 is MDHEN and CDR2 SYDVKM. This CDR3 is CASSLWTGNTEAFF. CDR3 bases: TGTGCCAGCAGTCTATGGACAGGGAACACTGAAGCTTTCTTT.

This rearrangement joins TRBV5-1 to TRBJ2-5, with D possibly matching TRBD1 (5 bases). The CDR3 has 13 amino acids. Germline V gene lookup returns CDR1 SGHRS and CDR2 YFSETQ. Trimming stripped 1 base from V and 7 bases from J, with 11 bases between. The CDR3: CASSLLGVGTQYF. Here the CDR3 DNA reads TGCGCCAGCAGCTTGTTAGGGGTGGGGACCCAGTACTTC.

V usage is TRBV5-4 and J usage is TRBJ2-5, with D tentatively TRBD2 (5 bases). Trimming left V 2 bases short and J 3 bases short, with 5 bases between. This CDR3 region has 12 residues. The germline V gene has CDR1 SGHNT and CDR2 YYREEE (reference sequence). The DNA for the CDR3 is TGTGCCAGCAGCTTACTAGAAGAGACCCAGTACTTC. This encodes CASSLLEETQYF.

V and J are TRBV10-1 and TRBJ2-5; D gene uncertain. CDR3 size: 17 residues. The V end lost 0 bases, the J end lost 1 base, and 15 bases lay between the germline ends. From germline, CDR1 is WNHNN and CDR2 SYGVQD (reference sequence). The CDR3: CASSESIYPRVQETQYF. The CDR3 DNA reads as TGCGCCAGCAGTGAGTCGATATATCCTCGGGTCCAAGAGACCCAGTACTTC.

This CDR3 reads CASSSTGDHEQYF. For the CDR3, the DNA is TGTGCCAGCAGCTCTACAGGGGACCACGAGCAGTACTTC. The chain combines TRBV7-9 with TRBJ2-7; TRBD1 agrees at 7 bases. Germline loops: CDR1 SEHNR, CDR2 FQNEAQ (reference sequence). Trimming took 4 bases from V and 5 from J; bases not matched to a gene: 5. The CDR3 totals 13 residues.

This clone was observed once. The chain couples TRBV29-1 to TRBJ1-2; no clear D gene. Germline CDR1 is SQVTM and CDR2 is ANQGSEA. Trimming stripped 3 bases from V and 3 bases from J, with 8 bases between. The length of the CDR3 is 12 residues. The CDR3 loop reads CSVERRDYGYTF. DNA of the CDR3: TGCAGCGTTGAGAGGCGGGACTATGGCTACACCTTC.